This record covers a single TCR beta chain. V was clipped by 2 bases and J by 3 bases, with 13 bases between them. There are 14 residues in the CDR3. Looked up from germline, CDR1 is GTSNPN and CDR2 is SVGIG (reference sequence). This sample stems from a study of blood T cell repertoires in COVID-19. Libraries were prepared by immunoSEQ multiplex PCR; TCRdb keeps only in-frame clonotypes and omits some of them. This table has roughly 260,000 clones, about 90% appearing once. The clonotype was recovered from a human donor in a cohort exposed to, infected with or recovered from COVID-19 (not recorded which). The donor label of this sample is uncertain. Sequences were obtained from PBMCs or T cells enriched from blood (not recorded which). The gene calls are TRBV30 and TRBJ1-2; no definite D call. CDR3 sequence reads: CAWSLLRGDYGYTF. CDR3 DNA: TGTGCCTGGAGTTTATTACGGGGAGACTATGGCTACACCTTC.